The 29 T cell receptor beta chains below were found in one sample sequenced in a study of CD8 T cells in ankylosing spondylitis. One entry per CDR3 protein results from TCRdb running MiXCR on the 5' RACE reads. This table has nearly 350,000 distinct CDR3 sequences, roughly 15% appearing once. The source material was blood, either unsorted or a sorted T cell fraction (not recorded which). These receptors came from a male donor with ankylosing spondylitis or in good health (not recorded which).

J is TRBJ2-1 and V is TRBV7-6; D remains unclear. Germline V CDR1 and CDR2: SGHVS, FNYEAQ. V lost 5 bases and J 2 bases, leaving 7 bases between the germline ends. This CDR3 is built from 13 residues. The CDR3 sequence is CASSRATYNEQFF. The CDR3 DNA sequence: TGTGCCAGCAGCCGGGCCACCTACAATGAGCAGTTCTTC.

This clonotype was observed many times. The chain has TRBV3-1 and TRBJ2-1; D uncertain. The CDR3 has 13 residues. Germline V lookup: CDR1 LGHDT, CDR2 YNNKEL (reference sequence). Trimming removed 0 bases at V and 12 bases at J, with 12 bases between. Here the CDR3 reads CASSQDRRVGQFF. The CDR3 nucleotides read TGTGCCAGCAGCCAAGATCGCCGGGTAGGGCAGTTCTTC.

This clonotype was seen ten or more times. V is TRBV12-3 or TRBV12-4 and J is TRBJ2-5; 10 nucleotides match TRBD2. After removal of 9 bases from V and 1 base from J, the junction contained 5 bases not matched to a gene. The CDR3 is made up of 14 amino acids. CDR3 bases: TGTGCCAGTATGAGACTAGCGGGCCAAGAGACCCAGTACTTC. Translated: CASMRLAGQETQYF.

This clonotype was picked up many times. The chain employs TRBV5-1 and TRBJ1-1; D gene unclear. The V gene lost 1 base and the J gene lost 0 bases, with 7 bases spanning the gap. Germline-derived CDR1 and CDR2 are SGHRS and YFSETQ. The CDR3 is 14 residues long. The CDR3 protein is CASSLRQLNTEAFF. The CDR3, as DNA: TGCGCCAGCAGCTTGCGCCAGCTGAACACTGAAGCTTTCTTT.

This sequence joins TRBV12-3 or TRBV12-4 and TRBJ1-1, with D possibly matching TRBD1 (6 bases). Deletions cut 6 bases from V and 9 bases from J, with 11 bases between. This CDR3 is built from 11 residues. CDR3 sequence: CASSGGQKAFF. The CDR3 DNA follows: TGTGCCAGCAGCGGGGGGCAGAAAGCTTTCTTT.

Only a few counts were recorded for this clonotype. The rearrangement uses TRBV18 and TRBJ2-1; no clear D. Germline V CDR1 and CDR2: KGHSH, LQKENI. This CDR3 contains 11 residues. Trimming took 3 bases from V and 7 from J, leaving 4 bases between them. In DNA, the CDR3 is TGTGCCAGCTCACCCGAGAATGAGCAGTTCTTC. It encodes CASSPENEQFF.

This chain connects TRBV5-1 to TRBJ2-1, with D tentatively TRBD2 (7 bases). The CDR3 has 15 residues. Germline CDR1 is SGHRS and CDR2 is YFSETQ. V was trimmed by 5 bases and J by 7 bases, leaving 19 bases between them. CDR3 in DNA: TGCGCCAGCAGTGGGAGTTCCGGGGGGCGGAATGAGCAGTTCTTC. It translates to CASSGSSGGRNEQFF.

This CDR3 reads CAWSAGTPYGYTF. The CDR3 DNA reads as TGTGCCTGGAGTGCCGGGACCCCCTATGGCTACACCTTC. The genes are TRBV30 and TRBJ1-2; TRBD1 is a possible D gene (5 bases). This CDR3 is 13 amino acids long. Looked up from germline, CDR1 is GTSNPN and CDR2 is SVGIG (reference sequence). V gave up 1 base and J gave up 4 bases, with 10 bases separating them.

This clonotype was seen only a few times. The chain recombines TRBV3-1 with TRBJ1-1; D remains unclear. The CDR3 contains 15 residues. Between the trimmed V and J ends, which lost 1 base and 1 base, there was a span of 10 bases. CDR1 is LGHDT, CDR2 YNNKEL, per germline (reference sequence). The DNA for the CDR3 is TGTGCCAGCAGCCAAGGTGGTGGTACGAACACTGAAGCTTTCTTT. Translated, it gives CASSQGGGTNTEAFF. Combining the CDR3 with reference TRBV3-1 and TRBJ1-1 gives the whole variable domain DTAVSQTPKYLVTQMGNDKSIKCEQNLGHDTMYWYKQDSKKFLKIMFSYNNKELIINETVPNRFSPKSPDKAHLNLHINSLELGDSAVYFCASSQGGGTNTEAFFGQGTRLTVV.

For the CDR3, the DNA is TGTGCCAGCAGTGAAGGGGAGCTCTCGTCAGCTTTCTTT. Amino acids: CASSEGELSSAFF. The rearrangement uses TRBV6-1 and TRBJ1-1; D is unclear. The CDR3 extends over 13 amino acids. Looked up from germline, CDR1 is MNHNS and CDR2 is SASEGT. Trimming shortened V by 1 base and J by 10 bases, and 13 bases separated the two germline ends.

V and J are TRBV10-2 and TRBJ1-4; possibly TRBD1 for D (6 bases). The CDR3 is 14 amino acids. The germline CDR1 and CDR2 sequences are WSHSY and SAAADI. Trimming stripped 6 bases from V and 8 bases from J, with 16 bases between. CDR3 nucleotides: TGCGCCAGCAGACCCGGACAGTGGGGCGAAAAACTGTTTTTT. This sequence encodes CASRPGQWGEKLFF.

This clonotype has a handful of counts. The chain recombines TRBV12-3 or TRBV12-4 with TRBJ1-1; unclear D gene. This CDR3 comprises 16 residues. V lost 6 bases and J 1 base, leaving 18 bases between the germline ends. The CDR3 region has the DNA TGTGCCAGCAGGTCCCGGCCCGGGCAATCGAACACTGAAGCTTTCTTT. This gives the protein CASRSRPGQSNTEAFF.

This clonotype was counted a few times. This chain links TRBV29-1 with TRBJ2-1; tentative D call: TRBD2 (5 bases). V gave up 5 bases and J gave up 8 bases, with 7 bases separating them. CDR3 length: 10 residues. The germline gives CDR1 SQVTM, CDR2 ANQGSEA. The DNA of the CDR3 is TGCAGCGTTCTTAGCGATGAGCAGTTCTTC. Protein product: CSVLSDEQFF.

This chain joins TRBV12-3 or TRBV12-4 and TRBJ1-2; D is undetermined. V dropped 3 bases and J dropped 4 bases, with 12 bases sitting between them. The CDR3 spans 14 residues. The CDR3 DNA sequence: TGTGCCAGCAGTTTTACAATGGGCAGCTATGGCTACACCTTC. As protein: CASSFTMGSYGYTF.

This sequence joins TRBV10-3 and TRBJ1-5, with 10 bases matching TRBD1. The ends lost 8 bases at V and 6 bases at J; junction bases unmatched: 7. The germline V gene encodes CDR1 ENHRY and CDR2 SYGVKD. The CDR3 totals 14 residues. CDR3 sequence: CAISGTGDGQPQHF. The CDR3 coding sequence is TGTGCCATCTCCGGGACAGGGGACGGTCAGCCCCAGCATTTT.

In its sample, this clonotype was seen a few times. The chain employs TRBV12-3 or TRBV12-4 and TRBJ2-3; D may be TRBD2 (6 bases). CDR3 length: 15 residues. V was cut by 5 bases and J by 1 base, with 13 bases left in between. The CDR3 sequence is CASSALWGGTDTQYF. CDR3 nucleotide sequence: TGTGCCAGCAGTGCCTTGTGGGGGGGCACAGATACGCAGTATTTT.

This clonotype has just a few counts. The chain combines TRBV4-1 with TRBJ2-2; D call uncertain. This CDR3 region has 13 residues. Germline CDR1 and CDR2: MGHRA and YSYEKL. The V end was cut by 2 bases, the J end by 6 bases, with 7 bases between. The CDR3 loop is CASSQLQSGELFF. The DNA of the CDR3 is TGCGCCAGCAGCCAACTACAGTCCGGGGAGCTGTTTTTT.

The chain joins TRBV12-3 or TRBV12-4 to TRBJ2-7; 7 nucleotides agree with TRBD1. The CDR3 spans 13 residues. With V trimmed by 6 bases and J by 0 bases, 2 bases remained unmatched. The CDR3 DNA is TGTGCCAGCAGAAGGACAGGCTCCTACGAGCAGTACTTC. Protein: CASRRTGSYEQYF.

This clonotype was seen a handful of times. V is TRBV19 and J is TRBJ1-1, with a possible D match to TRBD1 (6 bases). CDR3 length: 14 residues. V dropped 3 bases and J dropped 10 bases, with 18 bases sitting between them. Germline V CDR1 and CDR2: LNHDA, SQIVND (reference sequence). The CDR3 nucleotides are TGTGCCAGTAGTATGGATATGCGGGGACAAGGAGCTTTCTTT. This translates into CASSMDMRGQGAFF.

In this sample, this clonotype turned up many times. The CDR3 nucleotides read TGTGCCAGCAGGGACTCGACTAGCGGGGGGACAGAGTTCTTC. Protein sequence: CASRDSTSGGTEFF. The chain links TRBV2 to TRBJ2-1; TRBD2 matches 13 bases. J lost 14 bases, V lost 6 bases, and 10 bases had no gene match. The CDR3 loop spans 14 amino acids. The germline CDR1 and CDR2 sequences are SNHLY and FYNNEI.

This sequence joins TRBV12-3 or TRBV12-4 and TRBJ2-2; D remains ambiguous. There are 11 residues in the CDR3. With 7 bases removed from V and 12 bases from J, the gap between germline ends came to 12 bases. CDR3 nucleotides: TGTGCCAGCATAAGAATGTCCCAGCTGTTTTTT. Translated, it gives CASIRMSQLFF.

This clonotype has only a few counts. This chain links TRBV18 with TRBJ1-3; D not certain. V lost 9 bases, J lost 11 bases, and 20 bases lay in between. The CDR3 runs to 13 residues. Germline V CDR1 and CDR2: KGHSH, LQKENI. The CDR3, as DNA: TGTGCCAGTCGATCGACCTCAAGGAACCCCATATATTTT. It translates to CASRSTSRNPIYF.

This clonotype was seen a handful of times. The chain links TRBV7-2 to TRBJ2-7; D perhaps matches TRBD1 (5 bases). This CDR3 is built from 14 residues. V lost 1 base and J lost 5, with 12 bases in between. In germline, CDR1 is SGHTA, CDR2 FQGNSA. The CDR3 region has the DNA TGTGCCAGCAGCTTAGTCAGGGTTGGGGACGAGCAGTACTTC. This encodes CASSLVRVGDEQYF.

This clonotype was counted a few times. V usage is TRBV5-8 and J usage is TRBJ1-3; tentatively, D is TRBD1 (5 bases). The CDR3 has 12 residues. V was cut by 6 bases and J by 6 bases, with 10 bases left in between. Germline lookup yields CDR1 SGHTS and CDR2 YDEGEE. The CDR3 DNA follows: TGTGCCAGCAAGGGGCGACTAAACACCATATATTTT. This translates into CASKGRLNTIYF.

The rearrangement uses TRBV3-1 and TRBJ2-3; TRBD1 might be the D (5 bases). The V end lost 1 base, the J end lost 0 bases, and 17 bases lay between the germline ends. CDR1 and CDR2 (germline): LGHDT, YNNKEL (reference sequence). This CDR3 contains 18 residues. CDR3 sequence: CASSQVRGDRISTDTQYF. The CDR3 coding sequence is TGTGCCAGCAGCCAAGTAAGGGGTGATCGTATTAGCACAGATACGCAGTATTTT.

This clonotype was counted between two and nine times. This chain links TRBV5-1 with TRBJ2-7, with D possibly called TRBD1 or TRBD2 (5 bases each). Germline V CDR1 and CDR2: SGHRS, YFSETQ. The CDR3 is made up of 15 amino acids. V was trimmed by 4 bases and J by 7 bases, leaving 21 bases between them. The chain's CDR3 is CASSTGRQLAREQYF. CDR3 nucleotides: TGCGCCAGCAGCACGGGGAGACAGCTCGCGCGGGAGCAGTACTTC. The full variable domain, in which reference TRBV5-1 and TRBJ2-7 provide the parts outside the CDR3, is KAGVTQTPRYLIKTRGQQVTLSCSPISGHRSVSWYQQTPGQGLQFLFEYFSETQRNKGNFPGRFSGRQFSNSRSEMNVSTLELGDSALYLCASSTGRQLAREQYFGPGTRLTVT.

DNA of the CDR3: TGTGCCAGCAGCCGCCCGCGGGGCTCCTACGAGCAGTACTTC. It codes for CASSRPRGSYEQYF. This chain uses TRBV11-2 with TRBJ2-7, with D tentatively TRBD2 (6 bases). CDR1 and CDR2 (germline): SGHAT, FQNNGV. The CDR3 runs 14 residues. The ends were cut back, 5 bases at V and 0 bases at J, with 11 bases in the middle.

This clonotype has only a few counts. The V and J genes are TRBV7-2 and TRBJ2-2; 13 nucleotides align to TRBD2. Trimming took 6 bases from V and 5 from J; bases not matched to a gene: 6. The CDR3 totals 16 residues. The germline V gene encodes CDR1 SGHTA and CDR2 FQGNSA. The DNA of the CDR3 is TGTGCCAGCAGGCGCACTAGCGGGGGGGTAACCGGGGAGCTGTTTTTT. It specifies CASRRTSGGVTGELFF.

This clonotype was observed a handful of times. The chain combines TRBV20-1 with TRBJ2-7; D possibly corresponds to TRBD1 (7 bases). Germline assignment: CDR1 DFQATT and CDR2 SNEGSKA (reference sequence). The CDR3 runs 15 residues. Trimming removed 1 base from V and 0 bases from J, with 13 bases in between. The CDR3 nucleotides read TGCAGTGCTAGAGGGGGGCAGGGGGGCTCCTACGAGCAGTACTTC. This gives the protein CSARGGQGGSYEQYF.